The T cell receptor (beta chain) under discussion was sequenced for a study of Tregs in tolerant kidney transplant recipients. To note about this clone: What it binds is not known.

Assay used: immunoSEQ multiplex PCR; TCRdb lists only in-frame clones, some missing. The sample comprises about 31,000 clones, over 65% of which are singletons, and more than 2% rests with the top ten. V dropped 5 bases and J dropped 12 bases, with 14 bases sitting between them. Germline V gene data show CDR1 as SGHDT and CDR2 as YYEEEE. CDR3 length: 11 residues. Sequenced material: Tregs from blood cultured with allogeneic cells. V gene TRBV5-6 combines with J gene TRBJ2-5, with D unclear. The sequence was obtained from a human donor in good health. For the CDR3, the DNA is TGTGCCAGCAGTTTGACCACGGTCGAGTACTTC. Amino acid sequence: CASSLTTVEYF. Together with reference TRBV5-6 and TRBJ2-5, the CDR3 gives the full variable domain: DAGVTQSPTHLIKTRGQQVTLRCSPKSGHDTVSWYQQALGQGPQFIFQYYEEEERQRGNFPDRFSGHQFPNYSSELNVNALLLGDSALYLCASSLTTVEYFGPGTRLLVL.